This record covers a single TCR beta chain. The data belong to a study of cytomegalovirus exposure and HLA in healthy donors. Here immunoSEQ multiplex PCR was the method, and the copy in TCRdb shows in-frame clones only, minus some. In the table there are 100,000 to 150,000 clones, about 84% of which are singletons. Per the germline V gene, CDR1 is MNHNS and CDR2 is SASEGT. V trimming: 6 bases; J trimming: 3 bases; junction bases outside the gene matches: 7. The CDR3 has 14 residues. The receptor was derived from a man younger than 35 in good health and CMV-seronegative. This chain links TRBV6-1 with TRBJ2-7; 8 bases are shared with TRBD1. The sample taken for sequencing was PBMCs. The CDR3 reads CASSPGTGRYEQYF. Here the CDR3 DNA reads TGTGCCAGCAGCCCCGGGACAGGTCGCTACGAGCAGTACTTC.